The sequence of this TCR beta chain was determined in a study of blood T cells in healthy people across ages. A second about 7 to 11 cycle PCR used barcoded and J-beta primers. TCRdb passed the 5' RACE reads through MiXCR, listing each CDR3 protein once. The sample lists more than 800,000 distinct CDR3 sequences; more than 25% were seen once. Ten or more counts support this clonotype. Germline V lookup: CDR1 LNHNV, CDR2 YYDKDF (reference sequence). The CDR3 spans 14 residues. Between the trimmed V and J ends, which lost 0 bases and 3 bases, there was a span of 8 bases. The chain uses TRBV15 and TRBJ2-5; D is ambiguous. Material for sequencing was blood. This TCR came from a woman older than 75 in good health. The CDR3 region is CATSRDQGKETQYF. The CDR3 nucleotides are TGTGCCACCAGCAGAGATCAAGGAAAAGAGACCCAGTACTTC.